This T cell receptor beta chain is from a study of T-cell memory formation after mild COVID-19 (dated by TCRdb to the early 2020s). The study in broad terms: Most TCR sequence clusters were specific to one of the two donors. T-cell clones expanding and contracting after mild COVID-19 in two donors were tracked by longitudinal TCRalpha and TCRbeta repertoire sequencing. The cohort comprised two young, previously healthy adult volunteers, one female and one male. What the authors observed across the whole study: Only two mild cases were covered by the study, and larger cohorts that include severe cases with pre-infection samples were considered necessary. Some responding clones were detected in pre-infection memory, suggesting pre-existing cross-reactive memory T cells joined the SARS-CoV-2 response. Clones contracting from day 15 to 85 had balanced CD4/CD8 phenotypes, while a second wave expanding from day 15 to 37 was biased towards CD4+. SARS-CoV-2 specificity was not confirmed for the second-wave clones peaking on day 37. Contracting CD4+ clones appeared mostly in the CM and EM memory subsets, whereas CD8+ clones were enriched in EMRA.

V is pruned by 5 bases and J by 3 bases, leaving 10 bases of the junction without a gene match. The CDR3 starts with the cysteine, ends with the phenylalanine, and has 15 residues. Only the CDR3 portion is preserved as DNA: 45 bases, with reading frame beginning at the first base. CDR1 and CDR2 are read off the germline V gene (reference sequence) as SEHNR and FQNEAQ. There are a few counts of this clonotype. The antigen it recognizes is unknown. Per-base qualities were not stored, and no clone one base away is much larger. PBMCs were isolated by Ficoll-Paque density gradient centrifugation. The reads were generated on an Illumina NovaSeq 6000. cDNA libraries for TCRalpha and TCRbeta were prepared by 5'RACE using constant-segment primers, with sample barcodes and unique molecular identifiers added. Trizol reagent was used to extract RNA from every sample. The libraries were amplified in two PCR steps, and the second step added a second sample barcode and Illumina TruSeq adapters. Libraries were sequenced on an Illumina NovaSeq with 2 x 150 bp paired-end reads. As for how the authors treated the data: Demultiplexing of reads and collapsing into UMI-guided consensus sequences were performed with migec v1.2.7. Using mixcr v2.1.11, UMI consensuses were aligned to TRA and TRB V and J templates and then assembled into clonotypes. A clonotype was counted as expanded or contracted only when both edgeR and NoisET called the clonotype significant, with the noise models trained on biological replicates. For edgeR calls, the thresholds were a false discovery rate-adjusted p below 0.01 and a log2 fold-change of 1. PCA with hierarchical clustering of max-normalized trajectories of the 1000 most abundant clonotypes was used as exploratory dynamics analysis. Each responding clone was given a CD4 or CD8 phenotype based on the CD4+ and CD8+ repertoires, which had been sequenced separately. The public reads were reanalyzed by TCRdb: fastp trimming at Q25, MiXCR alignment, in-frame beta chains only. Under each unique CDR3 protein, matching rows form one entry showing the most common genes and DNA. For this entry, the V and J calls and clone size follow TCRdb and not the study's own pipeline. The sample has about 350,000 distinct CDR3 sequences on record, around 15% of them singletons. The ten largest make up approximately 21% of the sample.

The V and J segments used are TRBV7-9 and TRBJ2-7, with 7 central nucleotides matching TRBD1. The sequenced sample was PBMCs or a T cell subset sorted from them (not recorded which). The source is a man younger than 35 who had mild COVID-19 (a few samples of this study predate the infection). The sample titles of this study are shuffled in the database, so cell type and time point are left out; the donor was told from shared clones. The CDR3 in this case is CASSPRTGLGYEQYF. The DNA reads TGTGCCAGCAGCCCGCGGACAGGCCTGGGCTACGAGCAGTACTTC.